The next 20 T cell receptor beta chains were all read from a single sample in a study of shared clonotypes between healthy human individuals. Sequencing used immunoSEQ multiplex PCR; TCRdb keeps in-frame clones, though not all of them. The table includes some 2,400,000 clones, more than 90% detected once. The specimen was naive CD4+ T cells sorted from blood. The subset was: CD45RA+ positively selected. The receptors shown here come from a young man in good health.

This clone was found once. The chain is built from TRBV19 and TRBJ2-5; 8 nucleotides line up with TRBD1. Germline values: CDR1 LNHDA, CDR2 SQIVND (reference sequence). CDR3 size: 13 residues. The J segment lost 3 bases and the V segment lost 4 bases, leaving 1 base of the junction unmatched. The CDR3 is CASSKDREETQYF. CDR3 DNA sequence: TGTGCCAGTAGTAAGGACAGGGAAGAGACCCAGTACTTC.

This sequence joins TRBV6-5 and TRBJ1-2, with D possibly TRBD1 on 6 matching bases. The CDR3 totals 14 residues. V lost 4 bases, J lost 1 base, and 10 bases lay in between. CDR1 is MNHEY and CDR2 is SVGAGI in the germline V gene. Written as DNA, the CDR3 is TGTGCCAGCAGTTTACAGGGACTTAACTATGGCTACACCTTC. It encodes CASSLQGLNYGYTF.

The chain is built from TRBV5-6 and TRBJ2-5; 14 positions agree with TRBD2. Looked up from germline, CDR1 is SGHDT and CDR2 is YYEEEE. V was pared by 4 bases and J by 7 bases, with 12 bases of the junction left unmatched. The CDR3 consists of 17 residues. Here the CDR3 DNA reads TGTGCCAGCAGCCCGCCGGGACTAGCGGGGGCGTCGGGGACCCAGTACTTC. This translates into CASSPPGLAGASGTQYF. Complete variable domain (other parts from reference TRBV5-6 and TRBJ2-5): DAGVTQSPTHLIKTRGQQVTLRCSPKSGHDTVSWYQQALGQGPQFIFQYYEEEERQRGNFPDRFSGHQFPNYSSELNVNALLLGDSALYLCASSPPGLAGASGTQYFGPGTRLLVL.

V and J are TRBV7-9 and TRBJ2-7; 13 bases are a match to TRBD2. J gave up 0 bases and V 5 bases, and 4 bases lay outside the gene matches. The CDR3 runs 16 residues. CDR1 is SEHNR and CDR2 is FQNEAQ in the germline V gene (reference sequence). CDR3 in amino acids: CASSPRTSGSSYEQYF. The CDR3 region has the DNA TGTGCCAGCAGCCCTAGGACTAGCGGGAGCTCCTACGAGCAGTACTTC. The whole variable domain, remainder taken from reference TRBV7-9 and TRBJ2-7, is DTGVSQNPRHKITKRGQNVTFRCDPISEHNRLYWYRQTLGQGPEFLTYFQNEAQLEKSRLLSDRFSAERPKGSFSTLEIQRTEQGDSAMYLCASSPRTSGSSYEQYFGPGTRLTVT.

V gene TRBV5-1 combines with J gene TRBJ1-4; D gene uncertain. CDR3 length equals 13 residues. Germline lookup yields CDR1 SGHRS and CDR2 YFSETQ. Deletions cut 0 bases from V and 7 bases from J, with 7 bases between. The CDR3 DNA reads TGCGCCAGCAGCTTGGGCAGGCGTGAAAAACTGTTTTTT. The encoded protein is CASSLGRREKLFF.

This clone was recorded a few times. The genes are TRBV5-1 and TRBJ1-6, with 7 bases that match TRBD1. The germline CDR1 and CDR2 sequences are SGHRS and YFSETQ. Unmatched junction bases numbered 7, after V lost 3 bases and J lost 13 bases. The CDR3 runs to 13 residues. The CDR3 loop reads CASSSEGQPPLHF. The CDR3 nucleotides are TGCGCCAGCAGCTCAGAGGGACAGCCTCCCCTCCACTTT.

This clone was detected once. Other DNA sequences in this specimen translate into the identical CDR3. The chain uses TRBV2 and TRBJ1-3; D is ambiguous. Germline V lookup: CDR1 SNHLY, CDR2 FYNNEI. The CDR3 totals 12 residues. The V and J ends lost 3 bases and 4 bases respectively, with 4 bases between them. The CDR3 nucleotides are TGTGCCAGCAGTGAGTTGGGAAACACCATATATTTT. Its protein product is CASSELGNTIYF.

The rearrangement joins TRBV27 to TRBJ1-2; tentatively, D is TRBD1 (5 bases). Deletions cut 4 bases from V and 0 bases from J, with 15 bases between. The CDR3 runs 16 residues. CDR1 and CDR2 (germline): MNHEY, SMNVEV (reference sequence). The CDR3, as DNA: TGTGCCAGCAGTTCGGGGCTGACAGCCACTAACTATGGCTACACCTTC. This translates into CASSSGLTATNYGYTF.

The chain employs TRBV20-1 and TRBJ2-2; no reliable D call. Germline V CDR1 and CDR2: DFQATT, SNEGSKA (reference sequence). The CDR3 runs 11 residues. Between the trimmed V and J ends, which lost 5 bases and 5 bases, there was a span of 6 bases. In DNA, the CDR3 is TGCAGTGCTCCCAGGACCGGGGAGCTGTTTTTT. Protein sequence: CSAPRTGELFF.

The chain joins TRBV5-1 to TRBJ1-1; TRBD1 matches at 7 bases. V lost 4 bases, J lost 4 bases, and 10 bases stayed unmatched. The germline CDR1 and CDR2 sequences are SGHRS and YFSETQ. This CDR3 spans 15 amino acids. The CDR3 DNA follows: TGCGCCAGCAGCGTGTCCAGGGGGAAGGGCACTGAAGCTTTCTTT. This translates into CASSVSRGKGTEAFF.

The V call is TRBV18, the J call TRBJ1-2, with 7 bases aligning to TRBD1. Germline trimming cut 1 base from V and 4 bases from J; bases unmatched to any gene: 6. CDR3 length: 15 residues. CDR1 KGHSH and CDR2 LQKENI come from the germline V gene. The CDR3 DNA is TGTGCCAGCTCACCACTGGGACAGACCTTCTATGGCTACACCTTC. Amino acids: CASSPLGQTFYGYTF.

The chain carries TRBV7-9 and TRBJ2-2; D assignment may be TRBD1 or TRBD2 (5 bases each). CDR1 and CDR2 (germline): SEHNR, FQNEAQ (reference sequence). V was pared by 9 bases and J by 4 bases, with 12 bases between. This CDR3 spans 13 amino acids. CDR3 sequence (DNA): TGTGCCAGTGACTTTGGGGGCACCGGGGAGCTGTTTTTT. Protein: CASDFGGTGELFF.

The rearrangement joins TRBV7-9 to TRBJ2-5; possibly TRBD2 for D (7 bases). CDR3 size: 15 residues. V shed 2 bases and J shed 5 bases, with 15 bases lying between them. From germline, CDR1 is SEHNR and CDR2 FQNEAQ (reference sequence). In DNA, the CDR3 is TGTGCCAGCAGCTTACGGGGGGCGCCTGAGGAGACCCAGTACTTC. Protein sequence: CASSLRGAPEETQYF.

This clone was seen only once. The chain couples TRBV6-1 to TRBJ1-2; 7 positions match TRBD1. This CDR3 has 14 amino acids. CDR1 and CDR2 from the germline V gene are MNHNS and SASEGT. The junction had 4 bases not matched to a gene; V was cut back by 6 bases and J by 0 bases. The CDR3 sequence: CASRIGTANYGYTF. The CDR3 nucleotides read TGTGCCAGCAGGATAGGGACAGCTAACTATGGCTACACCTTC.

This chain uses TRBV5-4 with TRBJ1-1; perhaps TRBD1 as D (6 bases). The CDR3 spans 13 residues. Germline V lookup: CDR1 SGHNT, CDR2 YYREEE (reference sequence). Trimming removed 3 bases at V and 10 bases at J, with 16 bases between. The DNA of the CDR3 is TGTGCCAGCAGCTCCCCAGGGGTCGTCGCAGCTTTCTTT. Translation gives CASSSPGVVAAFF.

With regard to this clone: Other DNA variants within this sample encode the same CDR3. V gene TRBV6-5 combines with J gene TRBJ1-2, with unresolved D. Germline V lookup: CDR1 MNHEY, CDR2 SVGAGI. Trimming stripped 6 bases from V and 0 bases from J, with 8 bases between. The CDR3 has 13 residues. CDR3 region: CASRRGSNYGYTF. CDR3 nucleotides: TGTGCCAGCAGGAGAGGGTCTAACTATGGCTACACCTTC.

The chain employs TRBV10-3 and TRBJ2-5, with a tentative D call TRBD1 (5 bases). Trimming took 0 bases from V and 3 from J, leaving 14 bases between them. Germline-derived CDR1 and CDR2 are ENHRY and SYGVKD. This CDR3 has 16 residues. CDR3 DNA: TGTGCCATCAGTGAGTCAGCCCCAGACAGTAAAGAGACCCAGTACTTC. Residues: CAISESAPDSKETQYF.

The sample holds one count of this clone. The chain joins TRBV11-2 to TRBJ2-7, with a weak D call TRBD2 (5 bases). CDR3 length equals 15 residues. The V and J ends lost 0 bases and 2 bases respectively, with 11 bases between them. CDR1 and CDR2 (germline): SGHAT, FQNNGV. The CDR3 sequence is CASSLDEDWAYEQYF. The CDR3 DNA follows: TGTGCCAGCAGCTTAGACGAGGACTGGGCCTACGAGCAGTACTTC.

This chain joins TRBV6-1 and TRBJ2-5; a weak D match, TRBD1 (5 bases). CDR1 is MNHNS, CDR2 SASEGT, per germline. The CDR3 contains 14 residues. Trimming removed 2 bases from V and 3 bases from J, with 10 bases in between. CDR3 DNA sequence: TGTGCCAGCAGTGAAAGATACAGGAAAGAGACCCAGTACTTC. Protein sequence: CASSERYRKETQYF.

The chain combines TRBV2 with TRBJ1-5; D not resolved. Looked up from germline, CDR1 is SNHLY and CDR2 is FYNNEI. CDR3 length: 14 amino acids. V lost 9 bases and J 2 bases, leaving 14 bases between the germline ends. The CDR3: CASAGPGGNQPQHF. In DNA, the CDR3 is TGTGCCAGTGCCGGGCCTGGGGGCAATCAGCCCCAGCATTTT.